This entry lists 18 T cell receptor beta chains sequenced from one sample in a study of shared clonotypes between healthy human individuals (dated by TCRdb to about 2020). The library was prepared using the immunoSEQ multiplex PCR assay. The immuneACCESS repertoire file appears here via TCRdb, limited to in-frame rearrangements. These files lack a portion of the clones; in checked studies, under half of the deficit traces to unresolved V genes, and the cause of the others is not known. This sample gives about 710,000 clones in total; 73% of them show up just once. The ten largest clones represent roughly 2% of the sample. The sample taken for sequencing was memory CD4+ T cells sorted from blood. What this sample's cell subset or site label stands for: CD45RA-negative fraction. The source of these receptors is a woman aged 30 to 39 in good health.

CDR3 loop: CASSGQLSSYEQYF. CDR3 nucleotides: TGCGCCAGCAGTGGACAGCTCAGCTCCTACGAGCAGTACTTC. V is TRBV10-1 and J is TRBJ2-7; D might be TRBD1 (5 bases). V lost 4 bases and J lost 0, with 10 bases in between. The germline V gene encodes CDR1 WNHNN and CDR2 SYGVQD (reference sequence). There are 14 residues in the CDR3.

V is TRBV19 and J is TRBJ1-5, with a possible D match to TRBD1 (5 bases). The CDR3 contains 15 residues. The germline V gene encodes CDR1 LNHDA and CDR2 SQIVND (reference sequence). Trimming cost V 5 bases and J 9 bases, with 20 bases left between them. CDR3 residues: CASSESRAGNSPQHF. In nucleotides, the CDR3 is TGTGCCAGTAGTGAGTCCAGGGCCGGTAATTCGCCCCAGCATTTT.

The J gene is TRBJ2-2, the V gene TRBV4-1; 8 bases fit TRBD2. The J segment lost 3 bases and the V segment lost 3 bases, leaving 6 bases of the junction unmatched. This CDR3 region has 16 residues. Per the germline V gene, CDR1 is MGHRA and CDR2 is YSYEKL. The CDR3: CASSQASSGDTGELFF. The DNA for the CDR3 is TGCGCCAGCAGCCAGGCAAGTAGCGGGGACACCGGGGAGCTGTTTTTT.

This clone was recorded many times. This chain uses TRBV25-1 with TRBJ1-1, with a weak D call TRBD1 (5 bases). The V and J ends lost 1 base and 1 base respectively, with 7 bases between them. This CDR3 contains 14 residues. CDR1 and CDR2 from the germline V gene are MGHDK and SYGVNS. The CDR3 DNA sequence: TGTGCCAGCAGTGAATCTAGGGGGAACACTGAAGCTTTCTTT. Its protein is CASSESRGNTEAFF.

V is TRBV30 and J is TRBJ2-7; 12 bases map to TRBD2. CDR1 is GTSNPN and CDR2 is SVGIG in the germline V gene (reference sequence). The CDR3 spans 13 residues. Trimming at V came to 7 bases and at J to 0 bases, leaving 1 base not matched to a gene. The CDR3 region is CALTSGSSYEQYF. CDR3 sequence (DNA): TGTGCCTTGACTAGCGGGAGCTCCTACGAGCAGTACTTC.

This chain uses TRBV29-1 with TRBJ2-7; D is possibly TRBD2 (5 bases). The CDR3 has 13 amino acids. Trimming stripped 5 bases from V and 0 bases from J, with 11 bases between. Germline V gene lookup returns CDR1 SQVTM and CDR2 ANQGSEA. This chain's CDR3 is CSVFGMDSYEQYF. The DNA for the CDR3 is TGCAGCGTTTTCGGGATGGACTCCTACGAGCAGTACTTC.

The chain has TRBV5-6 and TRBJ2-5, with a weak D call TRBD1 (6 bases). From germline, CDR1 is SGHDT and CDR2 YYEEEE. The CDR3 spans 13 residues. V was trimmed by 1 base and J by 5 bases, leaving 9 bases between them. The CDR3 reads CASSLNREETQYF. The DNA for the CDR3 is TGTGCCAGCAGCTTGAACAGGGAGGAGACCCAGTACTTC.

This rearrangement joins TRBV5-1 to TRBJ2-5, with TRBD2 matching over 11 bases. The germline CDR1 and CDR2 sequences are SGHRS and YFSETQ. With 4 bases clipped from V and 4 bases from J, the junction kept 6 bases outside the gene matches. The CDR3 sequence is 15 residues long. In DNA form, the CDR3 reads TGCGCCAGCAGCAAACTAGCGGGAGAGGGAGAGACCCAGTACTTC. Translating gives CASSKLAGEGETQYF.

The chain carries TRBV7-9 and TRBJ2-7; 10 bases are shared with TRBD2. J lost 4 bases, V lost 2 bases, and 2 bases had no gene match. The CDR3 length is 14 residues. Germline CDR1 and CDR2: SEHNR and FQNEAQ (reference sequence). CDR3 protein: CASSLLAGVYEQYF. The CDR3 DNA reads TGTGCCAGCAGCTTACTAGCGGGGGTATACGAGCAGTACTTC.

This chain uses TRBV28 with TRBJ1-2, with unresolved D. Germline V gives CDR1 MDHEN, CDR2 SYDVKM. The CDR3 runs 14 residues. The V gene lost 2 bases and the J gene lost 4 bases, with 11 bases spanning the gap. As DNA, the CDR3 is TGTGCCAGCAGTTTACAGTTGAGTCTCTATGGCTACACCTTC. This sequence encodes CASSLQLSLYGYTF.

In this sample, this clone turned up many times. The chain recombines TRBV5-6 with TRBJ2-1, with D unclear. This CDR3 has 16 amino acids. Trimming stripped 1 base from V and 5 bases from J, with 16 bases between. Germline V CDR1 and CDR2: SGHDT, YYEEEE. The CDR3: CASSLWLLRKNNEQFF. Written as DNA, the CDR3 is TGTGCCAGCAGCTTGTGGCTTCTCCGGAAGAACAATGAGCAGTTCTTC.

This clone has just a few counts. The rearrangement joins TRBV15 to TRBJ2-6, with a possible D match to TRBD2 (6 bases). Trimming removed 8 bases at V and 1 base at J, with 15 bases between. CDR3 length: 16 residues. The V gene's germline CDR1 is LNHNV and CDR2 YYDKDF (reference sequence). The CDR3 sequence: CATANGGRSGANVLTF. CDR3 coding DNA: TGTGCCACCGCGAACGGGGGACGGTCTGGGGCCAACGTCCTGACTTTC. The full variable domain, in which reference TRBV15 and TRBJ2-6 provide the parts outside the CDR3, is DAMVIQNPRYQVTQFGKPVTLSCSQTLNHNVMYWYQQKSSQAPKLLFHYYDKDFNNEADTPDNFQSRRPNTSFCFLDIRSPGLGDTAMYLCATANGGRSGANVLTFGAGSRLTVL.

The V gene is TRBV7-9, the J gene TRBJ1-2; D gene unclear. CDR1 is SEHNR, CDR2 FQNEAQ, per germline (reference sequence). This CDR3 spans 12 amino acids. The V gene lost 1 base and the J gene lost 8 bases, with 8 bases spanning the gap. CDR3 sequence reads: CASSLEEGGYTF. Written as DNA, the CDR3 is TGTGCCAGCAGCTTAGAGGAGGGAGGCTACACCTTC.

The chain is built from TRBV19 and TRBJ2-2; 8 bases are shared with TRBD1. The CDR3 loop spans 15 amino acids. CDR1 LNHDA and CDR2 SQIVND come from the germline V gene (reference sequence). J gave up 2 bases and V 11 bases, and 10 bases lay outside the gene matches. The CDR3 loop is CASKSDRVNTGELFF. The CDR3 DNA follows: TGTGCCTCTAAGTCGGACAGGGTTAACACCGGGGAGCTGTTTTTT. Full variable domain (missing parts from reference TRBV19 and TRBJ2-2): DGGITQSPKYLFRKEGQNVTLSCEQNLNHDAMYWYRQDPGQGLRLIYYSQIVNDFQKGDIAEGYSVSREKKESFPLTVTSAQKNPTAFYLCASKSDRVNTGELFFGEGSRLTVL.

CDR3 nucleotides: TGTGCCAGTAGTATAGGGTCGTCGGGAAATGGCTACGAGCAGTACTTC. This translates into CASSIGSSGNGYEQYF. The genes are TRBV19 and TRBJ2-7; weak D call: TRBD2 (5 bases). Germline V gene lookup returns CDR1 LNHDA and CDR2 SQIVND (reference sequence). There are 16 residues in the CDR3. The V end was cut by 1 base, the J end by 3 bases, with 16 bases between.

This clone was picked up one time. The V call is TRBV7-8, the J call TRBJ2-7; either TRBD1 or TRBD2 may fit D (7 bases each). The CDR3 covers 15 residues. V was clipped by 5 bases and J by 3 bases, with 17 bases between them. Germline V gene lookup returns CDR1 SGHVS and CDR2 FQNEAQ. The CDR3 nucleotides read TGTGCCAGCAGCACTAACAGGGGAGGGTACTACGAGCAGTACTTC. It translates to CASSTNRGGYYEQYF.

This clone has ten or more counts. The V and J genes are TRBV28 and TRBJ2-7, with D possibly matching TRBD1 (7 bases). CDR1 MDHEN and CDR2 SYDVKM come from the germline V gene. The CDR3 totals 14 residues. V was trimmed by 11 bases and J by 3 bases, leaving 20 bases between them. For the CDR3, the DNA is TGTGCCTGCGGGACAGTCGATAGAGACTACGAGCAGTACTTC. This encodes CACGTVDRDYEQYF.

This chain uses TRBV28 with TRBJ1-2; 10 bases are shared with TRBD1. Per germline, CDR1 MDHEN and CDR2 SYDVKM. The CDR3 sequence is 15 residues long. J lost 8 bases, V lost 7 bases, and 13 bases had no gene match. CDR3 sequence reads: CASTKGQGVVRGYTF. The CDR3 region has the DNA TGTGCCAGCACTAAAGGACAGGGGGTAGTAAGGGGCTACACCTTC.